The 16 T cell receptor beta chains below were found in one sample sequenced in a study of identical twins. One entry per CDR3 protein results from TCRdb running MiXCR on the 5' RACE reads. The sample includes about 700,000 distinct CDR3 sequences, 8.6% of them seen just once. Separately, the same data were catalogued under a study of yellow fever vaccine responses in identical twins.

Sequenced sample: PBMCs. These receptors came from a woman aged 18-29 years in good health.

As DNA, the CDR3 is TGTGCCAGCAGTCGACGGGGACAGTACACAGATACGCAGTATTTT. The encoded protein is CASSRRGQYTDTQYF. The chain joins TRBV6-1 to TRBJ2-3, with TRBD1 matching 7 bases. The junction had 7 bases not matched to a gene; V was cut back by 5 bases and J by 2 bases. Germline CDR1 is MNHNS and CDR2 is SASEGT. CDR3 length equals 15 residues.

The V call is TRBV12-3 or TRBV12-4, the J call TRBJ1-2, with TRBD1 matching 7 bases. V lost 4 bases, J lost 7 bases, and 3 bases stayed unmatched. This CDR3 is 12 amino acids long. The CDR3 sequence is CASSSRGPGYTF. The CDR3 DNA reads TGTGCCAGCAGTTCGAGGGGGCCTGGCTACACCTTC.

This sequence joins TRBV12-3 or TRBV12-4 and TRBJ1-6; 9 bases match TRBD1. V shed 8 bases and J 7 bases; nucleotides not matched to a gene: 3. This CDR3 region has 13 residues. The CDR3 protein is CASLGQGNSPLHF. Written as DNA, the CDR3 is TGTGCCAGCCTAGGACAGGGGAATTCACCCCTCCACTTT.

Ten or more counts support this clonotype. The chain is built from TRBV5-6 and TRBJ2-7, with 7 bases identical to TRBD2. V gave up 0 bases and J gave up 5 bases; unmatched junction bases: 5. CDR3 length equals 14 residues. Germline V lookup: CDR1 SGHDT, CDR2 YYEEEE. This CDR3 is CASSLVTGLNEQYF. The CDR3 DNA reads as TGTGCCAGCAGCTTGGTAACGGGACTAAACGAGCAGTACTTC.

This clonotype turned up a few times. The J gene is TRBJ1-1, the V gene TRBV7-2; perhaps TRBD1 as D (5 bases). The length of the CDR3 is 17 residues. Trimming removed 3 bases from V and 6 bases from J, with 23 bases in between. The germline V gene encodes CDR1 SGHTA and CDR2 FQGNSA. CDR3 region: CASSFGSGLPSQAEAFF. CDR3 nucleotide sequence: TGTGCCAGCAGCTTTGGGTCAGGGCTCCCCTCTCAGGCTGAAGCTTTCTTT.

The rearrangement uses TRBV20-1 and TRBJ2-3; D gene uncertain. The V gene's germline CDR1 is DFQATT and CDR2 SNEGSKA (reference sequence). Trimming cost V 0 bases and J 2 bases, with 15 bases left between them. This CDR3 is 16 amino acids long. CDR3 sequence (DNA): TGCAGTGCTAGAGATCAAGGAGAACAGCTCACAGATACGCAGTATTTT. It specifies CSARDQGEQLTDTQYF.

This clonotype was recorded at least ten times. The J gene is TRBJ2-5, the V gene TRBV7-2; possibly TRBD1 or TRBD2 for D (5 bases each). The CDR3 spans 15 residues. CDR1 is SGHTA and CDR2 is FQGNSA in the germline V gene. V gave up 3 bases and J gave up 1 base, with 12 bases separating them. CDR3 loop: CASSLTTEGQETQYF. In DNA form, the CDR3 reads TGTGCCAGCAGCTTGACGACAGAGGGCCAAGAGACCCAGTACTTC.

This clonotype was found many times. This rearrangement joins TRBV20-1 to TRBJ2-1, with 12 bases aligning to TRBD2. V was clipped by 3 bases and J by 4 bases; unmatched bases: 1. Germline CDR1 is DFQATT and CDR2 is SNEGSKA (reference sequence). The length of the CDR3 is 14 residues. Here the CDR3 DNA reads TGCAGTGCTAGGCTAGCGGGAGGGTACAATGAGCAGTTCTTC. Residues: CSARLAGGYNEQFF.

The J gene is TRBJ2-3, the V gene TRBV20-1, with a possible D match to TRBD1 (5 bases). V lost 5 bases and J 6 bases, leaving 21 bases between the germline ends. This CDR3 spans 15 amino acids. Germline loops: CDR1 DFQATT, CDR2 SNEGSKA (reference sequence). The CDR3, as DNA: TGCAGTGCTGGGGCTGCCATAAGTGCACAGGATACGCAGTATTTT. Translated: CSAGAAISAQDTQYF.

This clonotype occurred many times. The CDR3 reads CSAREGTNYGYTF. The CDR3 region has the DNA TGCAGTGCTAGGGAGGGAACTAACTATGGCTACACCTTC. The chain combines TRBV20-1 with TRBJ1-2, with D hard to call. The germline V and J ends were trimmed by 3 bases and 0 bases, with 8 bases remaining between them. This CDR3 contains 13 residues. CDR1 is DFQATT, CDR2 SNEGSKA, per germline (reference sequence).

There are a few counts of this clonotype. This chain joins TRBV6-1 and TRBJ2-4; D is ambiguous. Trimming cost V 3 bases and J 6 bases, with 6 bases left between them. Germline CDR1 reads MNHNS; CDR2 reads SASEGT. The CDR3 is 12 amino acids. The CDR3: CASSDGRNIQYF. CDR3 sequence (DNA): TGTGCCAGCAGTGACGGGCGAAACATTCAGTACTTC.

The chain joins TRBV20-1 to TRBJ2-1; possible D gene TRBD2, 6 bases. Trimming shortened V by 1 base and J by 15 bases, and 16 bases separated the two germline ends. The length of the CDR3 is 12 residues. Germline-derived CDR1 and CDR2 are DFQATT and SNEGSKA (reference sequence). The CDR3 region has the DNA TGCAGTGCTAGAGGGGACGGAGGGAAGGGGTTCTTC. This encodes CSARGDGGKGFF.

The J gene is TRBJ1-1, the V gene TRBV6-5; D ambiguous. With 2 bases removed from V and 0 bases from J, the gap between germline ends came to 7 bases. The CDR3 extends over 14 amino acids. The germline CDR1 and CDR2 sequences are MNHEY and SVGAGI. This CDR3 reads CASSYGFMNTEAFF. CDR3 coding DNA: TGTGCCAGCAGTTACGGCTTCATGAACACTGAAGCTTTCTTT.

The CDR3 loop reads CASSTDRVHTQYF. CDR3 sequence (DNA): TGTGCCAGCAGCACGGACAGGGTCCATACGCAGTATTTT. The chain uses TRBV21-1 and TRBJ2-3; TRBD1, the D gene given by the table, was not confirmed from the DNA. TRBV21-1 is a known pseudogene. This CDR3 has 13 amino acids.

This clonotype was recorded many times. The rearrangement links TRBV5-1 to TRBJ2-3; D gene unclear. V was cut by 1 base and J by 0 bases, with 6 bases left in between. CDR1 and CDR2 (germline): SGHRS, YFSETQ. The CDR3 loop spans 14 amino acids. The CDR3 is CASSLFTSTDTQYF. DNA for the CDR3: TGCGCCAGCAGCTTGTTTACTAGCACAGATACGCAGTATTTT.

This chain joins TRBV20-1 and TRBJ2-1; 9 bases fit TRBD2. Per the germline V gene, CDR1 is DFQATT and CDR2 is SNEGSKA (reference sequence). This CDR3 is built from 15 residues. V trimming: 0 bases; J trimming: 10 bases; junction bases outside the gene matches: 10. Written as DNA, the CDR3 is TGCAGTGCTAGAGATCTAGCGGGGACTCCCCTCGAGCAGTTCTTC. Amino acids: CSARDLAGTPLEQFF.